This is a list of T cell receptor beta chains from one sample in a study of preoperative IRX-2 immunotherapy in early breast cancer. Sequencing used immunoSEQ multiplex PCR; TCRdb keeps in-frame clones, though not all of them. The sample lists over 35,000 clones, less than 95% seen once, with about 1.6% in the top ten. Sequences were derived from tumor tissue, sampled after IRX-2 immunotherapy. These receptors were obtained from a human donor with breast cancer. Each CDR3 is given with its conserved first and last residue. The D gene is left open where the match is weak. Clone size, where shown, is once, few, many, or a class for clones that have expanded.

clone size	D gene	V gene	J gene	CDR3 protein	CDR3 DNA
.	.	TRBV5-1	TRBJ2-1	CASSLLDEQFF	TGCGCCAGCAGCTTGTTGGATGAGCAGTTCTTC
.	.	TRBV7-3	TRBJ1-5	CASSLDQPQHF	TGTGCCAGCAGCCTCGATCAGCCCCAGCATTTT
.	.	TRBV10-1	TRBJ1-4	CASSGPGGPPEKLFF	TGCGCCAGCAGTGGCCCTGGAGGGCCTCCTGAAAAACTGTTTTTT
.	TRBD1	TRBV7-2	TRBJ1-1	CASSSWTGGTEAFF	TGTGCCAGCAGCTCCTGGACAGGGGGCACTGAAGCTTTCTTT
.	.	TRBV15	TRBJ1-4	CATSRRGGGKLFF	TGTGCCACCAGCAGACGGGGTGGAGGAAAACTGTTTTTT
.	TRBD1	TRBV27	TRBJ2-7	CASSFGTGSGEQYF	TGTGCCAGCAGTTTCGGGACAGGGAGTGGAGAGCAGTACTTC
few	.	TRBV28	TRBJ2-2	CARTEIPGLLPPSTGELFF	TGTGCCCGAACTGAAATTCCGGGACTGCTACCCCCCAGCACCGGGGAGCTGTTTTTT
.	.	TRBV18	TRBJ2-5	CASSPRGAQGETQYF	TGTGCCAGCTCACCCCGGGGCGCCCAAGGGGAGACCCAGTACTTC
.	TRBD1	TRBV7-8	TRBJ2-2	CASSLVRGDRANTGELFF	TGTGCCAGCAGCTTAGTCCGGGGGGACAGGGCGAACACCGGGGAGCTGTTTTTT
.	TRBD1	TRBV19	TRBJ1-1	CASNMRPRKQGLNTEAFF	TGTGCCAGTAATATGCGGCCACGGAAACAGGGGCTAAACACTGAAGCTTTCTTT
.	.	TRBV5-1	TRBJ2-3	CASRFGVSTDTQYF	TGCGCCAGCAGATTTGGGGTGAGCACAGATACGCAGTATTTT
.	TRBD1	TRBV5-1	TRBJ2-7	CASSSTGAAYEQYF	TGCGCCAGCAGCTCGACAGGGGCCGCCTACGAGCAGTACTTC
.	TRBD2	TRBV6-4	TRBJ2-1	CATGLAGRDEQFF	TGTGCCACCGGACTAGCGGGACGGGATGAGCAGTTCTTC
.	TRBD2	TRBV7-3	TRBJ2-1	CASSPRQLAGGSYNEQFF	TGTGCCAGCAGCCCCAGACAACTAGCGGGAGGGTCCTACAATGAGCAGTTCTTC
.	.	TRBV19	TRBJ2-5	CASSPRRGGETQYF	TGTGCCAGTAGTCCCCGCCGGGGTGGAGAGACCCAGTACTTC
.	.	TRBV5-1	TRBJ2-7	CASSVSSYEQYF	TGCGCCAGCAGCGTTAGCTCCTACGAGCAGTACTTC
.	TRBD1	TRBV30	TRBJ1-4	CAWSLGDRTNEKLFF	TGTGCCTGGAGCTTGGGGGACAGAACTAATGAAAAACTGTTTTTT
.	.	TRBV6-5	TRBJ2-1	CASSSPLGLNEQFF	TGTGCCAGCAGTTCCCCGCTGGGACTCAATGAGCAGTTCTTC
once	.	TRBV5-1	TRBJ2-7	CASSRDGSSNEQYF	TGCGCCAGCAGTCGAGACGGGAGTAGTAACGAGCAGTACTTC
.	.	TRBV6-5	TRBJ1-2	CASSYSPRFLNYGYTF	TGTGCCAGCAGTTACTCCCCCCGGTTTTTGAACTATGGCTACACCTTC
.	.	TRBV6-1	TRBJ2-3	CASTTDPVGRTQYF	TGTGCCAGCACTACGGACCCCGTTGGACGTACGCAGTATTTT
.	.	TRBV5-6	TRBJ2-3	CASSPAYHTTDTQYF	TGTGCCAGCAGCCCAGCCTACCATACCACAGATACGCAGTATTTT
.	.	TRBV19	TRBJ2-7	CASSIVSGYEQYF	TGTGCCAGTAGTATAGTTTCCGGCTACGAGCAGTACTTC
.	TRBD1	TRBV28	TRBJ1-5	CASSSDMGQRGNQPQHF	TGTGCCAGCAGTTCCGACATGGGACAGAGGGGCAATCAGCCCCAGCATTTT
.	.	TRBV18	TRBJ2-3	CASSPDWKDTQYF	TGTGCCAGCTCACCAGACTGGAAAGATACGCAGTATTTT
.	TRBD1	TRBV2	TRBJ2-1	CASSSDRDGEQFF	TGTGCCAGCAGCTCGGACAGGGACGGCGAGCAGTTCTTC
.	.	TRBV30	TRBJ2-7	CAWTTSGYEQYF	TGTGCCTGGACCACTTCCGGCTACGAGCAGTACTTC
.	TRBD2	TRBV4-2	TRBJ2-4	CASSHPTSGGNIQYF	TGTGCCAGCAGCCATCCAACTAGCGGAGGAAACATTCAGTACTTC
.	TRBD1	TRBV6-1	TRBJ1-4	CASLFDRGGHEKLFF	TGTGCCAGCCTATTCGACAGGGGAGGCCATGAAAAACTGTTTTTT
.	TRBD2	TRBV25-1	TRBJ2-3	CASSRGLATDTQYF	TGTGCCAGCAGTCGTGGACTAGCCACAGATACGCAGTATTTT
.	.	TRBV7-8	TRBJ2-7	CASSFGQTYEQYF	TGTGCCAGCAGCTTCGGACAGACCTACGAGCAGTACTTC
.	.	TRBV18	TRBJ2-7	CASSPIFGHPITEQYF	TGTGCCAGCTCACCCATCTTCGGCCATCCCATTACAGAGCAGTACTTC
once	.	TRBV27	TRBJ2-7	CASSGYRVTSYEQYF	TGTGCCAGCAGTGGCTACAGGGTTACCTCCTACGAGCAGTACTTC
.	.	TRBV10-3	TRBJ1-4	CAIRGTDNEKLFF	TGTGCCATCAGGGGGACGGATAATGAAAAACTGTTTTTT
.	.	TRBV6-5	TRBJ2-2	CASSHLGGTGGELFF	TGTGCCAGCAGTCACCTCGGGGGTACCGGCGGGGAGCTGTTTTTT
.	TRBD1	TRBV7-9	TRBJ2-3	CASSSASDRVRPDTQYF	TGTGCCAGCAGCTCGGCCTCCGACAGGGTTCGACCAGATACGCAGTATTTT
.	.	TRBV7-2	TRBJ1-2	CASSAPGPSYGYTF	TGTGCCAGCAGCGCCCCGGGACCGAGCTATGGCTACACCTTC
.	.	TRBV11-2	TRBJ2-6	CASSLVFFVAAGANVLTF	TGTGCCAGCAGCTTAGTCTTTTTTGTGGCAGCCGGGGCCAACGTCCTGACTTTC
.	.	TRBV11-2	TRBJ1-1	CASSLNARGMNTEAFF	TGTGCCAGCAGCTTAAACGCGAGGGGAATGAACACTGAAGCTTTCTTT
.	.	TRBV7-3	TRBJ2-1	CASSPEGGYDNEQFF	TGTGCCAGCAGCCCAGAGGGGGGTTACGACAATGAGCAGTTCTTC
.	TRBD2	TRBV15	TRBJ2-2	CATSRGGLAGAGELFF	TGTGCCACCAGCAGAGGTGGGTTAGCGGGAGCCGGGGAGCTGTTTTTT
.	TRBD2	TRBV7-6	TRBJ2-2	CASSVGERGPNTGELFF	TGTGCCAGCAGCGTAGGGGAGCGGGGGCCGAACACCGGGGAGCTGTTTTTT